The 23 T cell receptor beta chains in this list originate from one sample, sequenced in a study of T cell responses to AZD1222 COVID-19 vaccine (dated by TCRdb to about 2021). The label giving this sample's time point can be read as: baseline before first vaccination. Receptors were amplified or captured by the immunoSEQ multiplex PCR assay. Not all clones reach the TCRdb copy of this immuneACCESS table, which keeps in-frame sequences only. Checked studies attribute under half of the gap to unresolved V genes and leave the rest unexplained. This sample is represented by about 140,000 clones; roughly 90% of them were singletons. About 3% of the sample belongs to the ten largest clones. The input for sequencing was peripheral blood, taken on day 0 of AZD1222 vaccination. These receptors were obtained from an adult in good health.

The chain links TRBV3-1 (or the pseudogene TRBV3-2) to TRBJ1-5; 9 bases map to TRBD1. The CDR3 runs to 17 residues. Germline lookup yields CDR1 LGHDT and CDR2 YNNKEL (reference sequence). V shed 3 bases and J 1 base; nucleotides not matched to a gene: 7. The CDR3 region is CASSHSTGTGSNQPQHF. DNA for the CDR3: TGTGCCAGCAGCCACTCTACCGGGACAGGGAGCAATCAGCCCCAGCATTTT.

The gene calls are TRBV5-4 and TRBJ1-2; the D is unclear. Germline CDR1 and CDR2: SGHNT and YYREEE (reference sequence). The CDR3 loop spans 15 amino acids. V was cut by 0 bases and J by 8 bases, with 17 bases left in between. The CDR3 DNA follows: TGTGCCAGCAGCTTGGCATGGGCATTCCCGTTGGGCTACACCTTC. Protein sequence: CASSLAWAFPLGYTF. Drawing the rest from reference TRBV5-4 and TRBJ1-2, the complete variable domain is ETGVTQSPTHLIKTRGQQVTLRCSSQSGHNTVSWYQQALGQGPQFIFQYYREEENGRGNFPPRFSGLQFPNYSSELNVNALELDDSALYLCASSLAWAFPLGYTFGSGTRLTVV.

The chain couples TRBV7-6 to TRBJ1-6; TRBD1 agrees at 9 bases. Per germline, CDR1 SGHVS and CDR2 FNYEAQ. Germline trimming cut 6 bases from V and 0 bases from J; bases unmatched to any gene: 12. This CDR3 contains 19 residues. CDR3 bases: TGTGCCAGCAGTCGACGACAGGGGGGCTCGAGCTCCTATAATTCACCCCTCCACTTT. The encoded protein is CASSRRQGGSSSYNSPLHF.

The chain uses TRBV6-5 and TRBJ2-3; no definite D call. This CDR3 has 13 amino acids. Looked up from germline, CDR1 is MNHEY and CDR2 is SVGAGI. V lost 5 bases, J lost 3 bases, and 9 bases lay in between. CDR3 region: CASSLTRTDTQYF. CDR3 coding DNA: TGTGCCAGCAGTCTAACGAGGACAGATACGCAGTATTTT.

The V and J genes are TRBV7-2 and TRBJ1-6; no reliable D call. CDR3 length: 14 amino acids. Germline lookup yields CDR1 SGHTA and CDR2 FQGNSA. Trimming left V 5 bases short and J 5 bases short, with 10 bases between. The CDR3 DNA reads TGTGCCAGCAGCCGGGGAGGAGATAATTCACCCCTCCACTTT. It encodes CASSRGGDNSPLHF. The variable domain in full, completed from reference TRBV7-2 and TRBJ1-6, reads GAGVSQSPSNKVTEKGKDVELRCDPISGHTALYWYRQSLGQGLEFLIYFQGNSAPDKSGLPSDRFSAERTGGSVSTLTIQRTQQEDSAVYLCASSRGGDNSPLHFGNGTRLTVT.

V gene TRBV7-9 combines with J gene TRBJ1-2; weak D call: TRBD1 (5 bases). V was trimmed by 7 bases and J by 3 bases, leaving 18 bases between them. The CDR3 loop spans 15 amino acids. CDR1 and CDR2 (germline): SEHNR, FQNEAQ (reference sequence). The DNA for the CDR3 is TGTGCCAGCAACCTTGGTCCGGGGACGGACTATGGCTACACCTTC. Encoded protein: CASNLGPGTDYGYTF.

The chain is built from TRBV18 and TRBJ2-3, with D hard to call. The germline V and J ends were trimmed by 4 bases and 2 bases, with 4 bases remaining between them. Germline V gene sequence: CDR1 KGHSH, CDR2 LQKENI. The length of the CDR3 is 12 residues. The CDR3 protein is CASSRTTDTQYF. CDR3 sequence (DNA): TGTGCCAGCTCACGAACCACAGATACGCAGTATTTT.

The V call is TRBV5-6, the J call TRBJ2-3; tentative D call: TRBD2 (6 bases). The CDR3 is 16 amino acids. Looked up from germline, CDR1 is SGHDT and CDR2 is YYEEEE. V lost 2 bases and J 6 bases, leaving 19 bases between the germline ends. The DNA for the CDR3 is TGTGCCAGCAGCTTCGGAGGGGTTTATTCGGGGGATACGCAGTATTTT. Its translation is CASSFGGVYSGDTQYF.

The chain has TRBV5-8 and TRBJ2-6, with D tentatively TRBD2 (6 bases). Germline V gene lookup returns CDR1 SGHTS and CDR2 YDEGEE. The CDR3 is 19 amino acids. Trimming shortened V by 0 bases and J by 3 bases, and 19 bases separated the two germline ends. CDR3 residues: CASSLVGIAVMDGANVLTF. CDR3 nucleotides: TGTGCCAGCAGCTTGGTTGGGATAGCGGTTATGGATGGGGCCAACGTCCTGACTTTC.

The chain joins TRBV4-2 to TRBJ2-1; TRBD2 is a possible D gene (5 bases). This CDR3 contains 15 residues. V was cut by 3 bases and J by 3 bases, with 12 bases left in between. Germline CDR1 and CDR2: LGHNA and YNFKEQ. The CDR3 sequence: CASSQSTGNYNEQFF. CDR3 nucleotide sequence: TGTGCCAGCAGCCAGAGTACGGGGAACTACAATGAGCAGTTCTTC.

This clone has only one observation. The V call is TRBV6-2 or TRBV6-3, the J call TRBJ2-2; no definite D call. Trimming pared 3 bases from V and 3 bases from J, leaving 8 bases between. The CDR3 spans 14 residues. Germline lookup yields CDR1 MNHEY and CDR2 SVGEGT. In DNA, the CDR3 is TGTGCCAGCAGTTATATAGCTTACACCGGGGAGCTGTTTTTT. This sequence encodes CASSYIAYTGELFF.

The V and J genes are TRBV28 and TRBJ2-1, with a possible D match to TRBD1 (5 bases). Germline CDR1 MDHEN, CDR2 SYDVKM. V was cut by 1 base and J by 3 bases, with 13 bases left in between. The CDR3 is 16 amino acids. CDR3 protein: CASSLLGQGGYNEQFF. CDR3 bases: TGTGCCAGCAGTTTATTGGGTCAGGGCGGCTACAATGAGCAGTTCTTC.

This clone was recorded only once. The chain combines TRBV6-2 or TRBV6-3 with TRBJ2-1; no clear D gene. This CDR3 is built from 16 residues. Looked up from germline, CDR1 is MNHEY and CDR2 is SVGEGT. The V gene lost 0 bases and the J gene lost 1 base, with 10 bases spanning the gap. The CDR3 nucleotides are TGTGCCAGCAGTTACTCGAAAACAGAGTCCTACAATGAGCAGTTCTTC. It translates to CASSYSKTESYNEQFF.

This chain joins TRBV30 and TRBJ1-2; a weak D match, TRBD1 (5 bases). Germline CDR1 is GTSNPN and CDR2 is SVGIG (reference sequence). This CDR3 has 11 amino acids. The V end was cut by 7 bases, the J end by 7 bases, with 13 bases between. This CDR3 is CASFRGIGYTF. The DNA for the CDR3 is TGTGCCTCCTTCCGGGGGATTGGCTACACCTTC.

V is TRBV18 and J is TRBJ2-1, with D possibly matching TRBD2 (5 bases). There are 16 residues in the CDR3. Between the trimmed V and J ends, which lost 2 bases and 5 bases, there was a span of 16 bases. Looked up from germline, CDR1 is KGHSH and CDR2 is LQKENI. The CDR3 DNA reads TGTGCCAGCTCACCAACACGGAGGTCTACAAACAATGAGCAGTTCTTC. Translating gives CASSPTRRSTNNEQFF. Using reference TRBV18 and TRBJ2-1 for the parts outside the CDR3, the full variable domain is NAGVMQNPRHLVRRRGQEARLRCSPMKGHSHVYWYRQLPEEGLKFMVYLQKENIIDESGMPKERFSAEFPKEGPSILRIQQVVRGDSAAYFCASSPTRRSTNNEQFFGPGTRLTVL.

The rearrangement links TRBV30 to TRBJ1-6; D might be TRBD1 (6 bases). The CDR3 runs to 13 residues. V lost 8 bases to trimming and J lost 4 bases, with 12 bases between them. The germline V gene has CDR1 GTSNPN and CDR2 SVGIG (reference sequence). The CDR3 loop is CALQGPYNSPLHF. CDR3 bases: TGTGCCCTACAGGGACCGTATAATTCACCCCTCCACTTT.

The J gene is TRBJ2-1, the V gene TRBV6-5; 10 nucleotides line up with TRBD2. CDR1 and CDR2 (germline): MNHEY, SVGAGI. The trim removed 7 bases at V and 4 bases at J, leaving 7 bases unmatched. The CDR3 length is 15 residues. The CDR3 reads CASKQTSGHYNEQFF. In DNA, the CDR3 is TGTGCCAGCAAGCAGACTAGCGGGCATTACAATGAGCAGTTCTTC.

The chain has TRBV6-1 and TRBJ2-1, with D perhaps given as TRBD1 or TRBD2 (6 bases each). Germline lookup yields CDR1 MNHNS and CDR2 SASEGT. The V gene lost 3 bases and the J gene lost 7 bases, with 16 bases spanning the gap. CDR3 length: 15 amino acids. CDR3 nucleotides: TGTGCCAGCAGTGATCACCCAGGGGCGGGGAATGAGCAGTTCTTC. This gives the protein CASSDHPGAGNEQFF.

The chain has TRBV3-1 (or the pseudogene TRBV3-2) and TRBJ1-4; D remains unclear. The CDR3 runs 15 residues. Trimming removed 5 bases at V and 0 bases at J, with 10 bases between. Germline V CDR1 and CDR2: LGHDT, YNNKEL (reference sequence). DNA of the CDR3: TGTGCCAGCAGCAACCGACTAACAACTAATGAAAAACTGTTTTTT. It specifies CASSNRLTTNEKLFF.

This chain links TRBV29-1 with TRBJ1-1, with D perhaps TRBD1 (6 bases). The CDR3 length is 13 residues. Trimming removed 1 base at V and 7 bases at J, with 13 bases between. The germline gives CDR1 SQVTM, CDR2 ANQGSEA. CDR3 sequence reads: CSVEGRLRGEAFF. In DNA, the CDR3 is TGCAGCGTTGAAGGGCGGCTCAGGGGTGAAGCTTTCTTT. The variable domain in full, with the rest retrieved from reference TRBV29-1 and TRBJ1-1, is SAVISQKPSRDICQRGTSLTIQCQVDSQVTMMFWYRQQPGQSLTLIATANQGSEATYESGFVIDKFPISRPNLTFSTLTVSNMSPEDSSIYLCSVEGRLRGEAFFGQGTRLTVV.

In nucleotides, the CDR3 is TGTGCCAGCAGCCTGAATCACAGGGGGCGAACCTATGGCTACACCTTC. Its protein product is CASSLNHRGRTYGYTF. This sequence joins TRBV6-2 or TRBV6-3 and TRBJ1-2; 9 bases align to TRBD1. V shed 6 bases, J shed 4 bases, and the junction held 12 bases outside the gene matches. The CDR3 consists of 16 residues. The V gene's germline CDR1 is MNHEY and CDR2 SVGEGT.

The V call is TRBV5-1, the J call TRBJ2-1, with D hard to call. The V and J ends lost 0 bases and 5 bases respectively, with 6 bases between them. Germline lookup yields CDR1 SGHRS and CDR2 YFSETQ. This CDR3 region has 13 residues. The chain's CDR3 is CASSLVRNNEQFF. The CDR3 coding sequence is TGCGCCAGCAGCTTGGTAAGAAACAATGAGCAGTTCTTC.

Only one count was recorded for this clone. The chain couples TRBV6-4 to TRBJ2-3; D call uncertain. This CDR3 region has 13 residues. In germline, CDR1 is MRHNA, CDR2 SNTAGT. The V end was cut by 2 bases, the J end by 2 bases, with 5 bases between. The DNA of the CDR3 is TGTGCCAGCAGTGACGGCAACACAGATACGCAGTATTTT. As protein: CASSDGNTDTQYF.